The rows below give T cell receptor beta chains drawn from one sample of a study of T cell responses to AZD1222 COVID-19 vaccine. Clones were sequenced by immunoSEQ multiplex PCR, and TCRdb holds only the in-frame ones, with some missing. The profile covers about 120,000 clones, with around nine tenths appearing a single time and over 7.5% taken by the ten largest. Source: peripheral blood, taken on day 0 of AZD1222 vaccination. These TCRs come from an adult in good health. Each CDR3 is given with its conserved first and last residue. The order of the fields is CDR3 DNA, CDR3 protein, clone size, J gene, D gene, V gene. D genes are given only for firm matches. Expanded clones are given a class, and other clones once, few, many or no size at all.

TGTGCCAGCACTGTAGTGGTCAATCAGCCCCAGCATTTT	CASTVVVNQPQHF	NA	TRBJ1-5	NA	TRBV6-5
TGTGCCAGCAGCCTCTTGAGTAGCTCCTACGAGCAGTACTTC	CASSLLSSSYEQYF	NA	TRBJ2-7	NA	TRBV7-9
TGTGCCAGCAGCTTACAGGGAGAAGAGACCCAGTACTTC	CASSLQGEETQYF	NA	TRBJ2-5	NA	TRBV7-3
TGTGCCAGCAGTTCCCAGGGGGGGCAGGCCACAGATACGCAGTATTTT	CASSSQGGQATDTQYF	NA	TRBJ2-3	NA	TRBV6-5
TGTGCCAGTAATCAGGGGGCGAGAAACAATCAGCCCCAGCATTTT	CASNQGARNNQPQHF	NA	TRBJ1-5	TRBD1	TRBV19
TGTGCCAGCAGCGTGGGGGAGGCCGGCTATGGCTACACCTTC	CASSVGEAGYGYTF	NA	TRBJ1-2	NA	TRBV9
TGTGCCAGCAGCTATCTCGGGCTCGCGGGAGGCTACGAGCAGTACTTC	CASSYLGLAGGYEQYF	NA	TRBJ2-7	TRBD2	TRBV5-4
TGTGCCAGCAGTTTAAGTTCCGGGAACACTGAAGCTTTCTTT	CASSLSSGNTEAFF	few	TRBJ1-1	NA	TRBV27
TGTGCCAGCAGCGTTCCGGGACAGGGGGCTTCAGATACGCAGTATTTT	CASSVPGQGASDTQYF	NA	TRBJ2-3	TRBD1	TRBV7-2
TGTGCCGGCTGGACAGGGATGGGTCAGCCCCAGCATTTT	CAGWTGMGQPQHF	NA	TRBJ1-5	TRBD1	TRBV6-5
TGTGCCAGCAGGGGTTCGCTCCCGATAGCGGGACCATCCTACGAGCAGTACTTC	CASRGSLPIAGPSYEQYF	NA	TRBJ2-7	TRBD2	TRBV27
TGCAGCGTTGAGGGCAAAATGAACACCGGGGAGCTGTTTTTT	CSVEGKMNTGELFF	NA	TRBJ2-2	NA	TRBV29-1
TGTGCCAGCAGCCAAGACGAGGGCGGGACTAGTTACTTC	CASSQDEGGTSYF	NA	TRBJ2-5	TRBD2	TRBV3-1/TRBV3-2
TGTGCCAGCCACTCTAGCGGGAGTGAGTCGTACGAGCAGTACTTC	CASHSSGSESYEQYF	NA	TRBJ2-7	TRBD2	TRBV27
TGTGCCAGCAGTTCCCGACGAGGGAATTCACCCCTCCACTTT	CASSSRRGNSPLHF	NA	TRBJ1-6	NA	TRBV28
TGTGCCACCAGTGACTCAGCTCAAGAGACCCAGTACTTC	CATSDSAQETQYF	NA	TRBJ2-5	NA	TRBV24-1
TGTGCCAGCAGCGCGGGCCTTCTCAGCTCACCCCTCCACTTT	CASSAGLLSSPLHF	few	TRBJ1-6	NA	TRBV5-6
TGTGCCAGCAGCGACCAGGGACGGAGCTCTGGAAACACCATATATTTT	CASSDQGRSSGNTIYF	NA	TRBJ1-3	NA	TRBV7-6
TGTGCCAGCAGCCACCGGACTAGCGGGCGAACCTACAATGAGCAGTTCTTC	CASSHRTSGRTYNEQFF	NA	TRBJ2-1	TRBD2	TRBV7-8
TGTGCCAGCAGCCTTTTCTTTAGGGGGACTAGCGCTAGCTCCTACAATGAGCAGTTCTTC	CASSLFFRGTSASSYNEQFF	NA	TRBJ2-1	TRBD2	TRBV28
TGCGCCAGCAGCCAAGGTAGTAGCGGGAGTGGGGCCTACGAGCAGTACTTC	CASSQGSSGSGAYEQYF	NA	TRBJ2-7	TRBD2	TRBV4-1
TGTGCCAGCAGCGACAGGACCTCTAATGAAAAACTGTTTTTT	CASSDRTSNEKLFF	NA	TRBJ1-4	NA	TRBV7-2